Each of the 26 T cell receptor beta chains below was sequenced from the same sample in a study of T-cell memory formation after mild COVID-19. TCRdb recomputed calls from the 5' RACE reads with MiXCR, one row per CDR3 protein. The sample records about 470,000 distinct CDR3 sequences, approximately 25% being singletons. Sequenced material: PBMCs or a T cell subset sorted from them (not recorded which). The receptor source for this set is an adult woman who had mild COVID-19 (a few samples of this study predate the infection). Cell type and time point are not known.

This chain connects TRBV20-1 to TRBJ2-3, with D possibly TRBD2 on 6 matching bases. This CDR3 has 13 amino acids. The V end was cut by 3 bases, the J end by 6 bases, with 13 bases between. Germline lookup yields CDR1 DFQATT and CDR2 SNEGSKA (reference sequence). The CDR3 loop is CSASLAGTDTQYF. CDR3 bases: TGCAGTGCTAGTCTCGCGGGAACGGATACGCAGTATTTT.

This sequence joins TRBV19 and TRBJ2-3; 7 bases match TRBD2. The CDR3 length is 13 residues. Germline loops: CDR1 LNHDA, CDR2 SQIVND (reference sequence). J lost 5 bases, V lost 9 bases, and 8 bases had no gene match. CDR3 sequence: CASSGGGLDTQYF. CDR3 DNA sequence: TGTGCCAGCTCGGGCGGGGGTCTAGATACGCAGTATTTT.

This CDR3 is CASRTERLASTGELFF. In nucleotides, the CDR3 is TGTGCCAGCAGGACAGAAAGACTAGCGAGCACCGGGGAGCTGTTTTTT. This chain links TRBV2 with TRBJ2-2, with 8 bases aligning to TRBD2. V was pared by 6 bases and J by 4 bases, with 10 bases of the junction left unmatched. The CDR3 totals 16 residues. Germline assignment: CDR1 SNHLY and CDR2 FYNNEI.

This clonotype is judged medium-sized. The gene calls are TRBV19 and TRBJ2-1; TRBD2 agrees at 7 bases. Germline V gene lookup returns CDR1 LNHDA and CDR2 SQIVND (reference sequence). With 5 bases clipped from V and 8 bases from J, the junction kept 9 bases outside the gene matches. This CDR3 is 14 amino acids long. The CDR3 sequence: CASSLRTRSDEQFF. The CDR3 DNA reads TGTGCCAGTAGTCTTCGGACTAGATCGGATGAGCAGTTCTTC. The entire variable domain, with the rest obtained from reference TRBV19 and TRBJ2-1, is as follows: DGGITQSPKYLFRKEGQNVTLSCEQNLNHDAMYWYRQDPGQGLRLIYYSQIVNDFQKGDIAEGYSVSREKKESFPLTVTSAQKNPTAFYLCASSLRTRSDEQFFGPGTRLTVL.

In its sample, this clonotype was seen a few times. The rearrangement joins TRBV15 to TRBJ2-3; tentative D call: TRBD2 (6 bases). The germline V and J ends were trimmed by 8 bases and 4 bases, with 13 bases remaining between them. Germline assignment: CDR1 LNHNV and CDR2 YYDKDF (reference sequence). This CDR3 spans 13 amino acids. CDR3 sequence: CATAREYPDTQYF. CDR3 sequence (DNA): TGTGCCACCGCCCGGGAGTACCCAGATACGCAGTATTTT.

This clonotype was found a few times. The chain is built from TRBV4-1 and TRBJ2-7; D might be TRBD2 (5 bases). Trimming stripped 0 bases from V and 1 base from J, with 19 bases between. The germline CDR1 and CDR2 sequences are MGHRA and YSYEKL. This CDR3 is built from 18 residues. CDR3 sequence (DNA): TGCGCCAGCAGCCAAGATATGGTGGGAGAACCTCTTTCCTACGAGCAGTACTTC. Its translation is CASSQDMVGEPLSYEQYF.

DNA for the CDR3: TGTGCCACCAGCAGAGAGTTGAATGAAGCTTTCTTT. Translating it yields CATSRELNEAFF. This chain uses TRBV15 with TRBJ1-1, with D unresolved. Germline V gene sequence: CDR1 LNHNV, CDR2 YYDKDF (reference sequence). The CDR3 loop spans 12 amino acids. V dropped 0 bases and J dropped 7 bases, with 6 bases sitting between them.

This clonotype was counted only a few times. The V call is TRBV5-1, the J call TRBJ1-2; 8 bases are shared with TRBD1. Germline V gene data show CDR1 as SGHRS and CDR2 as YFSETQ. V shed 2 bases and J 6 bases; nucleotides not matched to a gene: 9. This CDR3 is built from 15 residues. Here the CDR3 reads CASSLIQGAADGYTF. CDR3 nucleotides: TGCGCCAGCAGCTTAATTCAGGGGGCCGCGGATGGCTACACCTTC.

Many counts were recorded for this clonotype. The chain has TRBV20-1 and TRBJ1-5; D not resolved. Between the trimmed V and J ends, which lost 0 bases and 0 bases, there was a span of 12 bases. Germline V lookup: CDR1 DFQATT, CDR2 SNEGSKA (reference sequence). CDR3 length: 16 residues. CDR3 loop: CSAREIDVYSNQPQHF. DNA for the CDR3: TGCAGTGCTAGAGAGATCGACGTGTATAGCAATCAGCCCCAGCATTTT.

V gene TRBV12-3 or TRBV12-4 combines with J gene TRBJ2-7, with 8 bases aligning to TRBD1. This CDR3 is 13 amino acids long. V trimming: 10 bases; J trimming: 1 base; junction bases outside the gene matches: 6. This chain's CDR3 is CATRRTGSYEQYF. Written as DNA, the CDR3 is TGTGCCACCCGAAGGACAGGGTCCTACGAGCAGTACTTC.

The chain joins TRBV9 to TRBJ1-1; 8 bases match TRBD1. The CDR3 has 16 amino acids. CDR1 SGDLS and CDR2 YYNGEE come from the germline V gene. J gave up 5 bases and V 4 bases, and 13 bases lay outside the gene matches. The chain's CDR3 is CASSPRTGRVETEAFF. In DNA, the CDR3 is TGTGCCAGCAGCCCCCGGACAGGGAGGGTTGAGACTGAAGCTTTCTTT.

This clonotype was picked up one time. The rearrangement links TRBV29-1 to TRBJ2-5, with 7 bases aligning to TRBD2. Germline V gene sequence: CDR1 SQVTM, CDR2 ANQGSEA. The junction had 11 bases not matched to a gene; V was cut back by 5 bases and J by 5 bases. CDR3 length: 14 amino acids. This chain's CDR3 is CSVNVRGDWETQYF. The CDR3 DNA reads as TGCAGCGTTAACGTCCGGGGGGATTGGGAGACCCAGTACTTC.

The chain couples TRBV2 to TRBJ2-4, with D perhaps TRBD1 (6 bases). The CDR3 is 12 amino acids. Trimming removed 8 bases at V and 6 bases at J, with 11 bases between. CDR1 is SNHLY and CDR2 is FYNNEI in the germline V gene. CDR3 nucleotide sequence: TGTGCCAGCTGCCAAGGGGGAAACATTCAGTACTTC. Amino acids: CASCQGGNIQYF.

This rearrangement joins TRBV12-3 or TRBV12-4 to TRBJ2-7, with 8 bases aligning to TRBD2. Trimming cost V 4 bases and J 6 bases; bases outside gene matches: 8. The CDR3 is made up of 14 amino acids. The CDR3 sequence is CASSSRGLAGEQYF. DNA of the CDR3: TGTGCCAGCAGTTCACGGGGGCTAGCGGGCGAGCAGTACTTC.

In its sample, this clonotype was seen a few times. This chain links TRBV6-5 with TRBJ2-7, with D uncertain. CDR3 length equals 14 residues. Trimming removed 0 bases at V and 2 bases at J, with 8 bases between. CDR1 is MNHEY and CDR2 is SVGAGI in the germline V gene. The CDR3 sequence: CASSYSPETYEQYF. As DNA, the CDR3 is TGTGCCAGCAGTTACTCCCCGGAAACCTACGAGCAGTACTTC.

There are many counts of this clonotype. The chain has TRBV7-8 and TRBJ2-7; D assignment may be TRBD1 or TRBD2 (7 bases each). Trimming stripped 4 bases from V and 9 bases from J, with 25 bases between. CDR3 length: 16 residues. Germline V gene lookup returns CDR1 SGHVS and CDR2 FQNEAQ. The CDR3 DNA follows: TGTGCCAGCAGCTCCGGGACCAGGGGGGGAGCTACGGTGCAGTACTTC. This gives the protein CASSSGTRGGATVQYF.

This clonotype was counted a few times. The rearrangement uses TRBV10-3 and TRBJ2-7; D is ambiguous. The CDR3 contains 14 residues. Trimming took off 10 bases at V and 0 bases at J, with 16 bases between the two ends. Germline V gene lookup returns CDR1 ENHRY and CDR2 SYGVKD. CDR3 loop: CATRTSPSSYEQYF. The DNA for the CDR3 is TGTGCCACACGCACCAGCCCCAGCTCCTACGAGCAGTACTTC.

This clonotype has ten or more counts. The chain combines TRBV19 with TRBJ1-1; D ambiguous. The CDR3 length is 12 residues. V was pared by 6 bases and J by 5 bases, with 10 bases between. Germline CDR1 is LNHDA and CDR2 is SQIVND (reference sequence). CDR3 bases: TGTGCCAGTAGACGCAGCGGAACTGAAGCTTTCTTT. This gives the protein CASRRSGTEAFF.

This clonotype was detected a few times. The chain recombines TRBV12-3 or TRBV12-4 with TRBJ2-5, with TRBD2 matching 10 bases. V shed 6 bases and J 5 bases; nucleotides not matched to a gene: 12. This CDR3 spans 16 amino acids. The CDR3 reads CASSFQAGGPLETQYF. The CDR3 DNA is TGTGCCAGCAGCTTTCAAGCGGGGGGGCCCCTGGAGACCCAGTACTTC.

The chain has TRBV5-5 and TRBJ1-2, with 7 bases identical to TRBD1. Losses at the gene ends were 2 bases for V and 1 base for J; bases not matched to a gene: 5. The CDR3 is 15 amino acids. Germline lookup yields CDR1 SGHKS and CDR2 YYEKEE (reference sequence). The CDR3 loop reads CASSLDWDSNYGYTF. The CDR3 nucleotides are TGTGCCAGCAGCTTAGACTGGGACAGTAACTATGGCTACACCTTC.

V usage is TRBV5-6 and J usage is TRBJ1-1; 10 bases match TRBD1. Unmatched junction bases numbered 5, after V lost 4 bases and J lost 5 bases. The germline V gene encodes CDR1 SGHDT and CDR2 YYEEEE. The CDR3 runs to 14 residues. CDR3 nucleotide sequence: TGTGCCAGCAGCATGACAGGGGGCCGAACTGAAGCTTTCTTT. This codes for CASSMTGGRTEAFF.

This clonotype was recorded a few times. The rearrangement links TRBV18 to TRBJ2-4, with D perhaps TRBD2 (6 bases). Trimming took off 2 bases at V and 6 bases at J, with 17 bases between the two ends. The CDR3 has 16 amino acids. CDR1 is KGHSH, CDR2 LQKENI, per germline. This CDR3 is CASSPEGLHGGNIQYF. CDR3 nucleotide sequence: TGTGCCAGCTCACCAGAAGGGCTCCACGGGGGAAACATTCAGTACTTC.

This clonotype came up a few times. The CDR3 reads CASSLGNPDTQYF. CDR3 DNA sequence: TGTGCCAGCAGTTTGGGCAACCCAGATACGCAGTATTTT. V and J are TRBV28 and TRBJ2-3; D not certain. The CDR3 sequence is 13 residues long. Germline lookup yields CDR1 MDHEN and CDR2 SYDVKM. Trimming removed 3 bases from V and 4 bases from J, with 8 bases in between.

This chain links TRBV7-9 with TRBJ2-3; TRBD2 matches 14 bases. Unmatched junction bases numbered 3, after V lost 0 bases and J lost 4 bases. This CDR3 is 17 amino acids long. Germline CDR1 and CDR2: SEHNR and FQNEAQ (reference sequence). The CDR3 reads CASSLAGTSGSADTQYF. DNA for the CDR3: TGTGCCAGCAGCTTAGCGGGGACTAGCGGGAGTGCAGATACGCAGTATTTT.

This clonotype was seen only a few times. J is TRBJ2-1 and V is TRBV9; tentative D call: TRBD2 (6 bases). The CDR3 spans 14 residues. Germline CDR1 is SGDLS and CDR2 is YYNGEE. V lost 1 base, J lost 8 bases, and 13 bases lay in between. The CDR3 sequence is CASSVYGGGDEQFF. DNA for the CDR3: TGTGCCAGCAGCGTATATGGGGGAGGTGATGAGCAGTTCTTC.

The J gene is TRBJ2-5, the V gene TRBV15, with D tentatively TRBD2 (6 bases). The CDR3 has 15 amino acids. Germline V gene data show CDR1 as LNHNV and CDR2 as YYDKDF (reference sequence). With 0 bases removed from V and 1 base from J, the gap between germline ends came to 9 bases. For the CDR3, the DNA is TGTGCCACCAGCAGAGATCTGGGGGGCCAAGAGACCCAGTACTTC. Encoded protein: CATSRDLGGQETQYF.